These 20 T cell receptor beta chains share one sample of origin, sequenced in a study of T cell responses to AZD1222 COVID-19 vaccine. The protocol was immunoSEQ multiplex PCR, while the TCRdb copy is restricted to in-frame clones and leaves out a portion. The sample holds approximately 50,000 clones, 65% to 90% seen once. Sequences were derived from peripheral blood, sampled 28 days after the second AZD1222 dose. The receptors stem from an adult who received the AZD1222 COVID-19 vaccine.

The CDR3 spells CASSLEGADGYTF. CDR3 nucleotide sequence: TGTGCCAGCAGTTTAGAGGGGGCCGATGGCTACACCTTC. The chain links TRBV12-3 or TRBV12-4 to TRBJ1-2, with TRBD1 matching 7 bases. V shed 1 base, J shed 6 bases, and the junction held 2 bases outside the gene matches. The CDR3 totals 13 residues.

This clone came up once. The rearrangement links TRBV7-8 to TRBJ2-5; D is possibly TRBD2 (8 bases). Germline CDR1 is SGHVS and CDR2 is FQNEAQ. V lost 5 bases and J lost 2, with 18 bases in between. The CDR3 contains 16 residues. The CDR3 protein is CASSRRGDSGQETQYF. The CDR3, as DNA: TGTGCCAGCAGCCGGCGGGGGGACAGCGGACAAGAGACCCAGTACTTC.

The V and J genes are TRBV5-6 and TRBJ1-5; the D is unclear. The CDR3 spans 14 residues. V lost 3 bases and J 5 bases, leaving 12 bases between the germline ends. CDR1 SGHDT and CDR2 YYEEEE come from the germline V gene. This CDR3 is CASSSESDDQPQHF. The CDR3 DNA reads TGTGCCAGCAGCTCCGAATCGGACGATCAGCCCCAGCATTTT. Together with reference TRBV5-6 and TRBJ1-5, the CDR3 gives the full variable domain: DAGVTQSPTHLIKTRGQQVTLRCSPKSGHDTVSWYQQALGQGPQFIFQYYEEEERQRGNFPDRFSGHQFPNYSSELNVNALLLGDSALYLCASSSESDDQPQHFGDGTRLSIL.

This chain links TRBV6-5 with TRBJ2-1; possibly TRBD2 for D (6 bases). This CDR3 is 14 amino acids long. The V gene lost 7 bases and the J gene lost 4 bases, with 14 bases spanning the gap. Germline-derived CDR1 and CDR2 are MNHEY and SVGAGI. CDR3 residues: CASKKGRWYNEQFF. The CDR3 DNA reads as TGTGCCAGCAAAAAAGGGAGGTGGTACAATGAGCAGTTCTTC.

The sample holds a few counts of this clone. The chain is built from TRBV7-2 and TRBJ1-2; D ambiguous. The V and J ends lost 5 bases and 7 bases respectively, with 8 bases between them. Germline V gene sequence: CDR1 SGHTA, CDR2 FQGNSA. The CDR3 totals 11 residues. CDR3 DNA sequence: TGTGCCAGCAGCGTACCACTTGGCTACACCTTC. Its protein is CASSVPLGYTF.

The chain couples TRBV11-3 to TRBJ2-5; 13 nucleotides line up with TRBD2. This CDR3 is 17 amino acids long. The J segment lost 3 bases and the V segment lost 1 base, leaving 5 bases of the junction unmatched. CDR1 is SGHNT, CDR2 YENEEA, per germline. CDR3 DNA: TGTGCCAGCAGCTTAGGTGAAGGGACTAGCGGGGAAGAGACCCAGTACTTC. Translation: CASSLGEGTSGEETQYF.

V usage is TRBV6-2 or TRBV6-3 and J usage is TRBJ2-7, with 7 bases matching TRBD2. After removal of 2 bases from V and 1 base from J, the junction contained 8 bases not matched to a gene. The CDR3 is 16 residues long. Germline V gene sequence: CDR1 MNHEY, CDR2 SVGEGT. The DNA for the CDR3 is TGTGCCAGCAGTTACCCTACGGTGGGAGGGTCCTACGAGCAGTACTTC. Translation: CASSYPTVGGSYEQYF.

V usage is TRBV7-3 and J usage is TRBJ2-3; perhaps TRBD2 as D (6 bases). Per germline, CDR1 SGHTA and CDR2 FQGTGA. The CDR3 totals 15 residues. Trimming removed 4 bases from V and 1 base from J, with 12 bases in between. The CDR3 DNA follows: TGTGCCAGCAGCTCTTTCTCGGGAGGCACAGATACGCAGTATTTT. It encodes CASSSFSGGTDTQYF. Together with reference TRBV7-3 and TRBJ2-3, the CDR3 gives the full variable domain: GAGVSQTPSNKVTEKGKYVELRCDPISGHTALYWYRQSLGQGPEFLIYFQGTGAADDSGLPNDRFFAVRPEGSVSTLKIQRTERGDSAVYLCASSSFSGGTDTQYFGPGTRLTVL.

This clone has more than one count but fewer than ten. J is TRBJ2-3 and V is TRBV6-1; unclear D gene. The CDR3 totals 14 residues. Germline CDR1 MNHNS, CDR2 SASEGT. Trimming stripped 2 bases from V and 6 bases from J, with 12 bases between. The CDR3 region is CASSETVVSDTQYF. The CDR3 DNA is TGTGCCAGCAGTGAAACCGTGGTTTCGGATACGCAGTATTTT.

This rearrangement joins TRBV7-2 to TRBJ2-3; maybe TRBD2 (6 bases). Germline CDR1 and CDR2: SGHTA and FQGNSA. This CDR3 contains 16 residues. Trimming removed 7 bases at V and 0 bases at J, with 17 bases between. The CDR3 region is CASTGRGLPSTDTQYF. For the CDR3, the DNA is TGTGCCAGCACGGGGCGGGGACTTCCTAGCACAGATACGCAGTATTTT.

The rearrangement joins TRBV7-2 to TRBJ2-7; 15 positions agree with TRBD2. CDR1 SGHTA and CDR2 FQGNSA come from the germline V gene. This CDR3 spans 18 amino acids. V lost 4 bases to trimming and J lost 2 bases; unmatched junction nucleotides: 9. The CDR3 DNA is TGTGCCAGCAGCTCGCCGGGACTAGCGGGAGGTCCGGCCTACGAGCAGTACTTC. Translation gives CASSSPGLAGGPAYEQYF.

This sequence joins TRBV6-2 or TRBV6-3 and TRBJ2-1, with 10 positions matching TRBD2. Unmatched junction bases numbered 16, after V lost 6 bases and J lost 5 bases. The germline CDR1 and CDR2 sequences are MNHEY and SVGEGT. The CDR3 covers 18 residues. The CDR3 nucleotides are TGTGCCAGCAGCCAGCAACCCGACCTAGCGGGAGAGCACAATGAGCAGTTCTTC. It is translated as CASSQQPDLAGEHNEQFF.

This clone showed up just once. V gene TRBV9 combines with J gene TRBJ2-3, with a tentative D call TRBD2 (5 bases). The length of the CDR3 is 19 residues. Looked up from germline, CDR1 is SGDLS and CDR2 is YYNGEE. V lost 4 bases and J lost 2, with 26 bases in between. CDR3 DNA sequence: TGTGCCAGCAGCTCCGGACTCGGCCGACGAGGGTTACCCACAGATACGCAGTATTTT. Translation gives CASSSGLGRRGLPTDTQYF.

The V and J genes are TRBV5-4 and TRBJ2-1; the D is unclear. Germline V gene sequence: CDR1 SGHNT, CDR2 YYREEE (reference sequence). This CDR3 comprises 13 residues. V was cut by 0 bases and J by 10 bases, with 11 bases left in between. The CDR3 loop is CASSLDSHGEQFF. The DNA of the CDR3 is TGTGCCAGCAGCTTGGACTCACACGGAGAGCAGTTCTTC.

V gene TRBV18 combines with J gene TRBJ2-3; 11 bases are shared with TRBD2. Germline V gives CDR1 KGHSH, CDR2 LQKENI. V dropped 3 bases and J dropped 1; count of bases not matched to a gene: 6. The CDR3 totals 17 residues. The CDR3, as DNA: TGTGCCAGCTCACCGCGACTAGCGGGGAGGGGCACAGATACGCAGTATTTT. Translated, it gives CASSPRLAGRGTDTQYF.

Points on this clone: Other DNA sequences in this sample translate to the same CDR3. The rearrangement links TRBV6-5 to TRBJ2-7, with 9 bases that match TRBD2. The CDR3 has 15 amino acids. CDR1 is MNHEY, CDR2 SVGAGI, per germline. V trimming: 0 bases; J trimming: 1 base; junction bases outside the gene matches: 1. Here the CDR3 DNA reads TGTGCCAGCAGTTACTCTAGCGGGAGTTCCTACGAGCAGTACTTC. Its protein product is CASSYSSGSSYEQYF.

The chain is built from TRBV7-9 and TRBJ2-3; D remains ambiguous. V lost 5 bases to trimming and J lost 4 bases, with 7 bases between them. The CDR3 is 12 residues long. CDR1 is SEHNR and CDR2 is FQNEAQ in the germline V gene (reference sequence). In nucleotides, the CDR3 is TGTGCCAGCAGCCTCCGACCAGATACGCAGTATTTT. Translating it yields CASSLRPDTQYF.

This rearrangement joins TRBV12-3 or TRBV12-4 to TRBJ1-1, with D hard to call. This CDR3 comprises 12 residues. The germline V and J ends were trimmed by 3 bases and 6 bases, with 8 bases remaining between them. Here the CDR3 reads CASSFGVSEAFF. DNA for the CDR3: TGTGCCAGCAGTTTCGGGGTTTCTGAAGCTTTCTTT.

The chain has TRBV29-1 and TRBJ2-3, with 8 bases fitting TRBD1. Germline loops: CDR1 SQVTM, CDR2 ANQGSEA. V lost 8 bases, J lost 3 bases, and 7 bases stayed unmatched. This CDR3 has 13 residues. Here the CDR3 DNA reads TGCAGCTTAGGACAGGGTGGTACAGATACGCAGTATTTT. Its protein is CSLGQGGTDTQYF.

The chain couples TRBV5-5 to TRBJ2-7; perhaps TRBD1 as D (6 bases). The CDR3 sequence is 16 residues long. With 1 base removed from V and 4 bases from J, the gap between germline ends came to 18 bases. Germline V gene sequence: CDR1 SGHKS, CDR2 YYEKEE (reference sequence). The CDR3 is CASSLSQGSPLYEQYF. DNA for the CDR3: TGTGCCAGCAGCTTGAGTCAGGGGTCCCCCCTTTACGAGCAGTACTTC.